This paragraph reports one T cell receptor (beta chain). The V and J ends lost 6 bases and 1 base, in that order; junction bases with no gene match: 6. The germline V gene encodes CDR1 SGHNT and CDR2 YYREEE (reference sequence). The CDR3 is made up of 17 amino acids. The data stem from a study of shared clonotypes between healthy human individuals. Genomic DNA of every subset was divided equally among multiple immunoSEQ plates. This table comes from immunoSEQ multiplex PCR, and its TCRdb copy is limited to in-frame clones, with some not included. The sample carries roughly 2.6 million clones, 85% to 95% recorded once.

This receptor was identified in a man younger than 30 in good health. This rearrangement joins TRBV5-4 to TRBJ2-6; 11 positions match TRBD1. Sequenced input: naive CD4+ T cells sorted from blood. Specified subset: CD45RA+ positively selected. CDR3 DNA sequence: TGTGCCAGCACCTGGACAGGGGGCTTATCTGGGGCCAACGTCCTGACTTTC. It encodes CASTWTGGLSGANVLTF.